The 25 T cell receptor beta chains presented below share a single source sample, sequenced in a study of radiation and T cells in renal cell carcinoma. Some clones are missing from TCRdb's copy, which holds only in-frame ones; the method was immunoSEQ multiplex PCR. Of roughly 100,000 clones in the sample, around 83% were seen once. Regarding time point: blood 4 weeks post-SBRT, at nephrectomy. As for treatment: 15 Gy SBRT to primary tumor, nephrectomy 4 weeks later. The sample was blood, taken from a patient whose treatment included radiotherapy and nephrectomy. These receptors came from a man in his fifties or sixties with renal cell carcinoma.

The chain joins TRBV5-6 to TRBJ1-1; D is ambiguous. Germline V gene data show CDR1 as SGHDT and CDR2 as YYEEEE. Between the trimmed V and J ends, which lost 2 bases and 8 bases, there was a span of 13 bases. The CDR3 has 13 residues. CDR3 sequence reads: CASSLGWSTEAFF. The CDR3 DNA reads as TGTGCCAGCAGCTTAGGCTGGAGTACCGAAGCTTTCTTT.

DNA of the CDR3: TGTGCCAGCAGTTTTCCTGGGACAGGGAGGGGGACCCAGTACTTC. Its translation is CASSFPGTGRGTQYF. The chain combines TRBV6-1 with TRBJ2-5; 9 bases map to TRBD1. The CDR3 sequence is 15 residues long. CDR1 and CDR2 (germline): MNHNS, SASEGT. Trimming took 5 bases from V and 7 from J; bases not matched to a gene: 11.

The table lists this clone with a count of one. The gene calls are TRBV6-1 and TRBJ2-1; D is ambiguous. Germline assignment: CDR1 MNHNS and CDR2 SASEGT. The CDR3 totals 12 residues. V shed 2 bases and J shed 16 bases, with 15 bases lying between them. For the CDR3, the DNA is TGTGCCAGCAGTGAATTTGCGGCCCACTGCTTCTTC. It specifies CASSEFAAHCFF.

This sequence joins TRBV6-1 and TRBJ2-1; 8 bases are shared with TRBD1. CDR1 and CDR2 from the germline V gene are MNHNS and SASEGT. This CDR3 has 16 amino acids. V dropped 2 bases and J dropped 3; count of bases not matched to a gene: 6. CDR3 coding DNA: TGTGCCAGCAGTGAAACCCAGGGGGCTAACTACAATGAGCAGTTCTTC. It yields the protein CASSETQGANYNEQFF.

The chain recombines TRBV2 with TRBJ2-2; 7 bases fit TRBD1. V shed 4 bases, J shed 8 bases, and the junction held 13 bases outside the gene matches. This CDR3 is 16 amino acids long. Germline V gene data show CDR1 as SNHLY and CDR2 as FYNNEI. This CDR3 is CASSAVPDRSTGELFF. The CDR3 nucleotides read TGTGCCAGCAGTGCTGTACCGGACAGGTCCACGGGGGAGCTGTTTTTT.

The chain combines TRBV6-5 with TRBJ2-7, with 8 bases identical to TRBD1. The CDR3 totals 16 residues. J lost 1 base, V lost 0 bases, and 5 bases had no gene match. Germline V gene lookup returns CDR1 MNHEY and CDR2 SVGAGI. Here the CDR3 reads CASSYSKTGGSYEQYF. In nucleotides, the CDR3 is TGTGCCAGCAGTTACTCGAAAACAGGGGGATCCTACGAGCAGTACTTC.

V is TRBV28 and J is TRBJ2-3; D possibly uses TRBD1 or TRBD2 (5 bases each). Germline V gene lookup returns CDR1 MDHEN and CDR2 SYDVKM. Trimming took off 5 bases at V and 1 base at J, with 16 bases between the two ends. This CDR3 contains 16 residues. The CDR3 is CASSPQEVGGTDTQYF. CDR3 sequence (DNA): TGTGCCAGCAGTCCACAGGAGGTTGGGGGCACAGATACGCAGTATTTT.

Here the CDR3 reads CSAGDRGEQYF. CDR3 in DNA: TGCAGTGCTGGGGACAGGGGCGAGCAGTACTTC. J is TRBJ2-7 and V is TRBV20-1; 10 bases line up with TRBD1. The CDR3 is 11 amino acids. Germline V CDR1 and CDR2: DFQATT, SNEGSKA (reference sequence). Trimming at V came to 5 bases and at J to 6 bases, leaving 1 base not matched to a gene.

The V and J genes are TRBV6-1 and TRBJ2-3; 8 positions match TRBD1. The junction had 13 bases not matched to a gene; V was cut back by 11 bases and J by 3 bases. From germline, CDR1 is MNHNS and CDR2 SASEGT. The CDR3 runs to 15 residues. CDR3 residues: CALRGRQGLTDTQYF. CDR3 DNA sequence: TGTGCCCTAAGGGGCCGACAGGGGCTTACAGATACGCAGTATTTT.

The V call is TRBV30, the J call TRBJ2-7; 9 nucleotides align to TRBD2. V trimming: 3 bases; J trimming: 5 bases; junction bases outside the gene matches: 8. The CDR3 runs to 14 residues. Germline CDR1 is GTSNPN and CDR2 is SVGIG (reference sequence). CDR3 sequence (DNA): TGTGCCTGGAGCGCGGGACTAGCCTTCGACGAGCAGTACTTC. This gives the protein CAWSAGLAFDEQYF.

V is TRBV7-2 and J is TRBJ2-5; no definite D call. V was clipped by 5 bases and J by 4 bases, with 5 bases between them. The CDR3 has 11 amino acids. Germline V gene data show CDR1 as SGHTA and CDR2 as FQGNSA. The CDR3 region has the DNA TGTGCCAGCAGCCCCGGAGAGACCCAGTACTTC. Amino acid sequence: CASSPGETQYF.

To note about this clone: Other nucleotide sequences in the sample specify the same CDR3. The chain is built from TRBV11-3 and TRBJ2-5, with unresolved D. V lost 1 base and J 1 base, leaving 7 bases between the germline ends. The CDR3 runs to 14 residues. CDR1 and CDR2 from the germline V gene are SGHNT and YENEEA. This CDR3 is CASSLGGSQETQYF. The CDR3 DNA sequence: TGTGCCAGCAGCTTAGGCGGCAGCCAAGAGACCCAGTACTTC.

This chain uses TRBV7-2 with TRBJ2-5, with D unresolved. CDR1 SGHTA and CDR2 FQGNSA come from the germline V gene. Trimming cost V 6 bases and J 5 bases, with 16 bases left between them. The CDR3 length is 14 residues. CDR3 region: CASSQVPAGETQYF. The CDR3, as DNA: TGTGCCAGCAGTCAAGTGCCCGCCGGGGAGACCCAGTACTTC.

The V gene is TRBV9, the J gene TRBJ1-4; 9 bases fit TRBD1. The CDR3 is made up of 17 amino acids. V shed 3 bases, J shed 0 bases, and the junction held 6 bases outside the gene matches. CDR1 SGDLS and CDR2 YYNGEE come from the germline V gene. The CDR3 DNA sequence: TGTGCCAGCAGCGAGGGACAGGGATTGGCAACTAATGAAAAACTGTTTTTT. It is translated as CASSEGQGLATNEKLFF.

The chain employs TRBV29-1 and TRBJ1-1; 7 positions match TRBD1. The V gene end was trimmed by 3 bases and the J gene end by 7 bases; junction bases not matched to a gene: 5. The CDR3 contains 12 residues. Per the germline V gene, CDR1 is SQVTM and CDR2 is ANQGSEA. CDR3 nucleotide sequence: TGCAGCGTTGAGTGGGGGACAGATGAAGCTTTCTTT. It codes for CSVEWGTDEAFF.

CDR3 in amino acids: CASSPALTGTLAGVAGEQFF. CDR3 coding DNA: TGTGCCAGCAGCCCCGCTCTGACAGGCACACTAGCGGGAGTGGCCGGTGAGCAGTTCTTC. The chain couples TRBV2 to TRBJ2-1; 11 nucleotides match TRBD2. V was pared by 6 bases and J by 9 bases, with 25 bases of the junction left unmatched. Germline V gives CDR1 SNHLY, CDR2 FYNNEI. The CDR3 is made up of 20 amino acids.

The V and J genes are TRBV10-3 and TRBJ2-3, with 7 bases identical to TRBD1. Germline values: CDR1 ENHRY, CDR2 SYGVKD. The CDR3 contains 17 residues. Germline trimming cut 0 bases from V and 0 bases from J; bases unmatched to any gene: 6. CDR3 protein: CAISESLGQASTDTQYF. The DNA of the CDR3 is TGTGCCATCAGTGAGTCTCTAGGACAGGCCAGCACAGATACGCAGTATTTT.

The chain recombines TRBV5-1 with TRBJ2-2, with D perhaps TRBD2 (6 bases). The V gene lost 4 bases and the J gene lost 2 bases, with 12 bases spanning the gap. The CDR3 covers 15 residues. CDR1 is SGHRS, CDR2 YFSETQ, per germline. The CDR3: CASSLRDFNTGELFF. The CDR3 nucleotides are TGCGCCAGCAGCCTCCGGGACTTTAACACCGGGGAGCTGTTTTTT. The full variable domain, its missing parts supplied by reference TRBV5-1 and TRBJ2-2, is KAGVTQTPRYLIKTRGQQVTLSCSPISGHRSVSWYQQTPGQGLQFLFEYFSETQRNKGNFPGRFSGRQFSNSRSEMNVSTLELGDSALYLCASSLRDFNTGELFFGEGSRLTVL.

The V and J genes are TRBV5-1 and TRBJ2-4; 9 bases agree with TRBD1. CDR3 length: 17 amino acids. The V segment lost 4 bases and the J segment 2 bases; nucleotides outside the gene matches: 10. CDR1 and CDR2 (germline): SGHRS, YFSETQ. CDR3 region: CASSPSSGTGPKNIQYF. In DNA form, the CDR3 reads TGCGCCAGCAGCCCTAGTTCCGGGACAGGGCCCAAAAACATTCAGTACTTC. Complete variable domain (other parts from reference TRBV5-1 and TRBJ2-4): KAGVTQTPRYLIKTRGQQVTLSCSPISGHRSVSWYQQTPGQGLQFLFEYFSETQRNKGNFPGRFSGRQFSNSRSEMNVSTLELGDSALYLCASSPSSGTGPKNIQYFGAGTRLSVL.

This clone showed up just once. This chain links TRBV5-8 with TRBJ1-2; D unclear. The length of the CDR3 is 13 residues. Germline loops: CDR1 SGHTS, CDR2 YDEGEE. V was pared by 4 bases and J by 4 bases, with 11 bases between. The CDR3 region has the DNA TGTGCCAGCAGCAGAAGGACTGGCTATGGCTACACCTTC. Residues: CASSRRTGYGYTF. The whole variable domain, filled in from reference TRBV5-8 and TRBJ1-2, reads EAGVTQSPTHLIKTRGQQATLRCSPISGHTSVYWYQQALGLGLQFLLWYDEGEERNRGNFPPRFSGRQFPNYSSELNVNALELEDSALYLCASSRRTGYGYTFGSGTRLTVV.

This clone was observed a handful of times. The chain is built from TRBV23-1 and TRBJ1-1; no definite D call. TRBV23-1 belongs to the ORF category, with a function that is uncertain. This CDR3 comprises 15 residues. Trimming stripped 4 bases from V and 1 base from J, with 13 bases between. Written as DNA, the CDR3 is TGCGCCAGCAGTCCCGTAGGGAGGCCGAACACTGAAGCTTTCTTT. Its protein is CASSPVGRPNTEAFF.

For the CDR3, the DNA is TGTGCCAGCGGCGGGAGGGTATCCACAGATACGCAGTATTTT. Its translation: CASGGRVSTDTQYF. This chain joins TRBV2 and TRBJ2-3; 9 bases map to TRBD2. From germline, CDR1 is SNHLY and CDR2 FYNNEI. The CDR3 sequence is 14 residues long. V lost 8 bases to trimming and J lost 2 bases; unmatched junction nucleotides: 5.

This chain uses TRBV5-6 with TRBJ1-4, with 8 bases that match TRBD1. J was trimmed by 0 bases and V by 4 bases; bases with no gene match: 14. CDR3 length: 19 amino acids. CDR1 and CDR2 from the germline V gene are SGHDT and YYEEEE. In nucleotides, the CDR3 is TGTGCCAGCAGCACCTATAGGACAGGGTGGAGATCAACTAATGAAAAACTGTTTTTT. Its protein product is CASSTYRTGWRSTNEKLFF.

The chain couples TRBV29-1 to TRBJ2-7; D is possibly TRBD1 (6 bases). Germline V lookup: CDR1 SQVTM, CDR2 ANQGSEA. The CDR3 totals 14 residues. V was pared by 5 bases and J by 3 bases, with 17 bases between. This CDR3 reads CSVRRSGDYYEQYF. As DNA, the CDR3 is TGCAGCGTTCGTCGGTCAGGGGATTACTACGAGCAGTACTTC.

The V and J genes are TRBV5-4 and TRBJ2-3; the match to TRBD1 covers 10 bases. Unmatched junction bases numbered 7, after V lost 4 bases and J lost 2 bases. This CDR3 is 16 amino acids long. Looked up from germline, CDR1 is SGHNT and CDR2 is YYREEE (reference sequence). The CDR3, as DNA: TGTGCCAGCAGCCCCGGGACAGGGGCGTCCACAGATACGCAGTATTTT. Protein sequence: CASSPGTGASTDTQYF.